A selection of T cell receptor beta chains follows, all from one sample in a study of shared clonotypes between healthy human individuals. The assay was immunoSEQ multiplex PCR, and TCRdb's table has in-frame clones only and misses some. Among about 650,000 clones listed, roughly 95% were seen once. Sequenced material: naive CD8+ T cells sorted from blood. These receptors all stem from a woman aged 25 to 45 in good health. Each CDR3 is given with its conserved first and last residue. A D gene is named only where the DNA matches it firmly. The size field is filled for only some rows; it gives once, few, many or a size class.

clone_size: -; d_call: TRBD1; v_call: TRBV19; j_call: TRBJ2-7; cdr3_aa: CASSFTAGGHYEQYF; cdr3_nt: TGTGCCAGTAGTTTTACGGCAGGGGGACACTACGAGCAGTACTTC
clone_size: -; d_call: TRBD1; v_call: TRBV19; j_call: TRBJ2-1; cdr3_aa: CASTGGFTYEQFF; cdr3_nt: TGTGCCAGCACAGGGGGCTTTACCTATGAGCAGTTCTTC
clone_size: -; d_call: -; v_call: TRBV19; j_call: TRBJ1-1; cdr3_aa: CASSFNTEAFF; cdr3_nt: TGTGCCAGTAGCTTTAACACTGAAGCTTTCTTT
clone_size: once; d_call: TRBD1; v_call: TRBV7-9; j_call: TRBJ2-7; cdr3_aa: CASSLSGNRGSYEQYF; cdr3_nt: TGTGCCAGCAGCTTGTCCGGGAACAGGGGATCCTACGAGCAGTACTTC
clone_size: -; d_call: TRBD2; v_call: TRBV5-1; j_call: TRBJ2-7; cdr3_aa: CASSGTGLAPRGHYEQYF; cdr3_nt: TGCGCCAGCAGCGGGACGGGACTAGCTCCTCGGGGGCACTACGAGCAGTACTTC
clone_size: -; d_call: TRBD1; v_call: TRBV19; j_call: TRBJ1-1; cdr3_aa: CASRDRGLGTEAFF; cdr3_nt: TGTGCCAGTAGGGACAGGGGGCTCGGCACTGAAGCTTTCTTT
clone_size: -; d_call: -; v_call: TRBV4-1; j_call: TRBJ2-7; cdr3_aa: CASSQAGRSYEQYF; cdr3_nt: TGCGCCAGCAGCCAAGCGGGCCGCTCCTACGAGCAGTACTTC
clone_size: once; d_call: -; v_call: TRBV7-9; j_call: TRBJ1-2; cdr3_aa: CASSLEEVRPTYGYTF; cdr3_nt: TGTGCCAGCAGCTTAGAGGAGGTACGACCCACCTATGGCTACACCTTC
clone_size: -; d_call: -; v_call: TRBV30; j_call: TRBJ2-1; cdr3_aa: CAWSSGVSSYNEQFF; cdr3_nt: TGTGCCTGGAGCTCGGGGGTCAGCTCCTACAATGAGCAGTTCTTC
clone_size: -; d_call: -; v_call: TRBV27; j_call: TRBJ2-1; cdr3_aa: CASSSGIGQFF; cdr3_nt: TGTGCCAGCAGTTCAGGGATAGGGCAGTTCTTC
clone_size: -; d_call: TRBD1; v_call: TRBV4-1; j_call: TRBJ1-3; cdr3_aa: CASSQDTGTGPGNTIYF; cdr3_nt: TGCGCCAGCAGCCAAGATACCGGGACAGGGCCTGGAAACACCATATATTTT
clone_size: -; d_call: -; v_call: TRBV2; j_call: TRBJ2-2; cdr3_aa: CASIARGTGELFF; cdr3_nt: TGTGCCAGCATAGCAAGGGGGACCGGGGAGCTGTTTTTT
clone_size: -; d_call: -; v_call: TRBV5-8; j_call: TRBJ2-7; cdr3_aa: CASSSPVGYEQYF; cdr3_nt: TGTGCCAGCAGCTCCCCTGTAGGGTACGAGCAGTACTTC
clone_size: -; d_call: -; v_call: TRBV4-2; j_call: TRBJ2-6; cdr3_aa: CASSHPIAGRGANVLTF; cdr3_nt: TGTGCCAGCAGCCACCCTATCGCAGGGAGAGGGGCCAACGTCCTGACTTTC
clone_size: few; d_call: -; v_call: TRBV2; j_call: TRBJ2-2; cdr3_aa: CASTRGTGELFF; cdr3_nt: TGTGCCAGCACCCGTGGCACCGGGGAGCTGTTTTTT
clone_size: -; d_call: -; v_call: TRBV18; j_call: TRBJ2-1; cdr3_aa: CASSPTGTPQSYNEQFF; cdr3_nt: TGTGCCAGCTCACCTACAGGGACGCCCCAATCCTACAATGAGCAGTTCTTC
clone_size: once; d_call: -; v_call: TRBV5-6; j_call: TRBJ2-1; cdr3_aa: CASSLDVNEQFF; cdr3_nt: TGTGCCAGCAGCCTCGACGTCAATGAGCAGTTCTTC
clone_size: -; d_call: TRBD2; v_call: TRBV29-1; j_call: TRBJ2-1; cdr3_aa: CSARGTSGYNEQFF; cdr3_nt: TGCAGCGCCCGGGGGACTAGCGGATACAATGAGCAGTTCTTC
clone_size: -; d_call: -; v_call: TRBV30; j_call: TRBJ1-4; cdr3_aa: CAWSPGATNEKLFF; cdr3_nt: TGTGCCTGGAGTCCAGGGGCAACTAATGAAAAACTGTTTTTT
clone_size: -; d_call: -; v_call: TRBV15; j_call: TRBJ2-7; cdr3_aa: CATSRDWLAEGAYYEQYF; cdr3_nt: TGTGCCACCAGCAGAGATTGGTTGGCGGAGGGGGCTTACTACGAGCAGTACTTC
clone_size: -; d_call: TRBD2; v_call: TRBV6-6; j_call: TRBJ2-7; cdr3_aa: CASLTGTTYEQYF; cdr3_nt: TGTGCCAGCCTAACCGGGACTACCTACGAGCAGTACTTC
clone_size: -; d_call: TRBD1; v_call: TRBV27; j_call: TRBJ1-1; cdr3_aa: CASSLLGQGVRGNTEAFF; cdr3_nt: TGTGCCAGCAGTCTCTTAGGACAGGGGGTTCGTGGGAACACTGAAGCTTTCTTT
clone_size: -; d_call: -; v_call: TRBV27; j_call: TRBJ1-5; cdr3_aa: CASSPHGSTGGGNQPQHF; cdr3_nt: TGTGCCAGCAGTCCCCATGGGAGTACAGGAGGAGGCAATCAGCCCCAGCATTTT
clone_size: -; d_call: -; v_call: TRBV28; j_call: TRBJ2-3; cdr3_aa: CASSLEGFGTDTQYF; cdr3_nt: TGTGCCAGCAGTTTGGAGGGGTTCGGCACAGATACGCAGTATTTT
clone_size: -; d_call: TRBD2; v_call: TRBV5-6; j_call: TRBJ2-7; cdr3_aa: CASSLGASGRREQYF; cdr3_nt: TGTGCCAGCAGCTTGGGGGCTAGCGGGAGAAGGGAGCAGTACTTC
clone_size: -; d_call: TRBD2; v_call: TRBV5-6; j_call: TRBJ2-1; cdr3_aa: CASSPGTSGRAPYNEQFF; cdr3_nt: TGTGCCAGCAGCCCCGGGACTAGCGGGAGGGCCCCCTACAATGAGCAGTTCTTC
clone_size: -; d_call: -; v_call: TRBV5-4; j_call: TRBJ2-7; cdr3_aa: CASSLAPGTPYEQYF; cdr3_nt: TGTGCCAGCAGCTTGGCACCCGGGACACCTTACGAGCAGTACTTC
clone_size: -; d_call: TRBD1; v_call: TRBV9; j_call: TRBJ1-2; cdr3_aa: CASSATGGGGYTF; cdr3_nt: TGTGCCAGCAGCGCAACAGGGGGTGGTGGCTACACCTTC
clone_size: few; d_call: TRBD2; v_call: TRBV5-8; j_call: TRBJ2-7; cdr3_aa: CASSLSRREGHYEQYF; cdr3_nt: TGTGCCAGCAGCTTGAGTCGACGGGAGGGCCACTACGAGCAGTACTTC
clone_size: -; d_call: -; v_call: TRBV9; j_call: TRBJ2-3; cdr3_aa: CASSATDTQYF; cdr3_nt: TGTGCCAGCAGCGCCACAGATACGCAGTATTTT
clone_size: -; d_call: -; v_call: TRBV7-8; j_call: TRBJ2-6; cdr3_aa: CASHPREPPGANVLTF; cdr3_nt: TGTGCCAGCCATCCTCGGGAGCCCCCCGGGGCCAACGTCCTGACTTTC
clone_size: once; d_call: -; v_call: TRBV5-8; j_call: TRBJ2-5; cdr3_aa: CASSRDIEETQYF; cdr3_nt: TGTGCCAGCAGCCGGGACATCGAAGAGACCCAGTACTTC
clone_size: -; d_call: -; v_call: TRBV2; j_call: TRBJ2-2; cdr3_aa: CATRDFFGELFF; cdr3_nt: TGTGCCACCAGGGACTTTTTTGGGGAGCTGTTTTTT
clone_size: once; d_call: -; v_call: TRBV4-1; j_call: TRBJ2-7; cdr3_aa: CASSQDRGWEQYF; cdr3_nt: TGCGCCAGCAGCCAAGATCGGGGGTGGGAGCAGTACTTC
clone_size: -; d_call: -; v_call: TRBV2; j_call: TRBJ2-7; cdr3_aa: CASSEIFLEQYF; cdr3_nt: TGTGCCAGCAGTGAAATCTTTCTCGAGCAGTACTTC
clone_size: -; d_call: TRBD2; v_call: TRBV10-2; j_call: TRBJ2-2; cdr3_aa: CASSESGNGGELFF; cdr3_nt: TGCGCCAGCAGTGAGAGCGGGAATGGCGGGGAGCTGTTTTTT
clone_size: once; d_call: -; v_call: TRBV6-1; j_call: TRBJ1-1; cdr3_aa: CASSVRREHTEAFF; cdr3_nt: TGTGCCAGCAGTGTGCGGAGAGAGCACACTGAAGCTTTCTTT
clone_size: -; d_call: -; v_call: TRBV19; j_call: TRBJ2-1; cdr3_aa: CASSIGAGLYNEQFF; cdr3_nt: TGTGCCAGTAGTATAGGAGCGGGCTTGTACAATGAGCAGTTCTTC
clone_size: -; d_call: -; v_call: TRBV2; j_call: TRBJ2-7; cdr3_aa: CASGHSYEQYF; cdr3_nt: TGTGCCAGCGGGCACAGCTACGAGCAGTACTTC
clone_size: -; d_call: -; v_call: TRBV14; j_call: TRBJ2-7; cdr3_aa: CASSGVFPLDYEQYF; cdr3_nt: TGTGCCAGCAGCGGTGTATTCCCCTTGGACTACGAGCAGTACTTC
clone_size: -; d_call: TRBD1; v_call: TRBV15; j_call: TRBJ1-1; cdr3_aa: CATSRGDRENTEAFF; cdr3_nt: TGTGCCACCAGCAGAGGAGACAGGGAGAACACTGAAGCTTTCTTT
clone_size: -; d_call: TRBD1; v_call: TRBV7-9; j_call: TRBJ2-5; cdr3_aa: CASSLGPGQSRETQYF; cdr3_nt: TGTGCCAGCAGCTTAGGACCGGGACAGTCCCGCGAGACCCAGTACTTC
clone_size: -; d_call: -; v_call: TRBV5-8; j_call: TRBJ1-1; cdr3_aa: CASSSRRVNTEAFF; cdr3_nt: TGTGCCAGCAGCTCTAGACGGGTGAACACTGAAGCTTTCTTT
clone_size: -; d_call: TRBD1; v_call: TRBV5-4; j_call: TRBJ1-2; cdr3_aa: CASSLAQTGNGYTF; cdr3_nt: TGTGCCAGCAGCCTCGCCCAGACAGGGAACGGCTACACCTTC
clone_size: -; d_call: -; v_call: TRBV29-1; j_call: TRBJ2-7; cdr3_aa: CSVEGGESYEQYF; cdr3_nt: TGCAGCGTTGAAGGGGGGGAGAGCTACGAGCAGTACTTC
clone_size: -; d_call: -; v_call: TRBV28; j_call: TRBJ2-1; cdr3_aa: CASQESSYNEQFF; cdr3_nt: TGTGCCAGCCAGGAGTCCTCCTACAATGAGCAGTTCTTC
clone_size: -; d_call: -; v_call: TRBV7-6; j_call: TRBJ2-1; cdr3_aa: CASSLGAPSYNEQFF; cdr3_nt: TGTGCCAGCAGCCTGGGGGCTCCTTCCTACAATGAGCAGTTCTTC
clone_size: -; d_call: TRBD2; v_call: TRBV7-8; j_call: TRBJ2-1; cdr3_aa: CASSLEGTSRFNNEQFF; cdr3_nt: TGTGCCAGCAGCTTGGAAGGGACTAGCCGATTTAACAATGAGCAGTTCTTC
clone_size: -; d_call: -; v_call: TRBV5-6; j_call: TRBJ1-2; cdr3_aa: CASSLGGSYGYTF; cdr3_nt: TGTGCCAGCAGCTTGGGGGGGAGCTATGGCTACACCTTC
clone_size: -; d_call: TRBD2; v_call: TRBV7-6; j_call: TRBJ2-1; cdr3_aa: CASSSRTSFGNEQFF; cdr3_nt: TGTGCCAGCAGCTCCAGGACTAGCTTTGGCAATGAGCAGTTCTTC
clone_size: -; d_call: TRBD1; v_call: TRBV19; j_call: TRBJ2-7; cdr3_aa: CASSPSWGQRYEQYF; cdr3_nt: TGTGCCAGTAGCCCGAGCTGGGGACAGCGCTACGAGCAGTACTTC
clone_size: -; d_call: TRBD1; v_call: TRBV7-9; j_call: TRBJ2-2; cdr3_aa: CASPGTGGVENTGELFF; cdr3_nt: TGTGCCAGCCCCGGGACAGGGGGCGTCGAGAACACCGGGGAGCTGTTTTTT